This TCR beta chain was obtained from a study of Ad26.COV2.S vaccination and SARS-CoV-2 variants (dated by TCRdb to the early 2020s). For context, the study as a whole: Donors in the vaccine arm were drawn from COV1001, a phase I-IIa trial of Ad26.COV2.S in healthy adults that was multicentre, randomized, double-blind and placebo-controlled. The TCR-sequenced set comprised approximately 30 samples: some 19 Ad26.COV2.S vaccine recipients, 5 placebo recipients and 8 SARS-CoV-2 convalescent individuals. Ad26.COV2.S was administered intramuscularly at 5 x 10^10 or 1 x 10^11 viral particles, either as a single shot or as two shots given 56 days apart. TCRbeta repertoire sequencing served as the tool for gauging how specific and how broad the SARS-CoV-2-reactive T cell receptors were following Ad26.COV2.S vaccination. Blinding of investigators to trial group allocation was maintained during experiments and outcome assessment. Participants in the trial were split at random into five groups of five each, receiving low-dose or high-dose Ad26.COV2.S once or twice, or else placebo on both occasions.

The CDR3 runs 12 residues from the cysteine to the phenylalanine. Only CDR3 DNA is held: 36 bases, read in frame from base 1. V is cut by 6 bases and J by 0 bases, and the space between the germline ends is 3 bases. Sequences SGHNT (CDR1) and YENEEA (CDR2) are obtained from the germline V gene. Taken with the paper, the label for treatment or condition translates to: around 19 received Ad26.COV2.S at low or high dose, single or two shots; about five received placebo; per-sample allocation not given. For vaccine and placebo recipients, the sequenced repertoires came from samples collected on day 63 after the first injection. Cohort 1b enrolled about two dozen adults aged 18-55 years at a single site in Boston, USA, between 29 July and 7 August 2020. As a vaccine, Ad26.COV2.S was a replication-incompetent adenovirus type 26 vector that expressed a prefusion-stabilized SARS-CoV-2 spike protein derived from the original Wuhan strain.

TCRbeta CDR3 regions were sequenced with the immunoSEQ Assay. After extraction, genomic DNA underwent amplification by bias-controlled multiplex PCR, followed by high-throughput sequencing. From the authors' description of their analysis: To quantify the absolute abundance of every unique TCRbeta CDR3 region, sequences were collapsed and filtered. T cell fraction was estimated by normalization of TCRbeta template counts to usable DNA, with usable DNA being measured through amplification of reference genes present in all nucleated cells. Repertoire TCRs were annotated as SARS-CoV-2-specific when V gene, CDR3 amino acid sequence and J gene were exactly matched to a known reactive TCR set. The reference SARS-CoV-2 TCR set was derived from MIRA and filtered for enrichment in COVID-19-positive ImmuneCODE repertoires, a step that removed public or cross-reactive TCRs. Using the MIRA antigens, annotated TCRs were further analysed by specific ORF or by position within an ORF. Breadth was defined as annotated unique rearrangements over total unique productive rearrangements; depth was the summed frequency of those rearrangements. Two-sided Wilcoxon rank-sum tests were used to compare TCR breadth between groups. This is the immuneACCESS table as TCRdb keeps it, with only in-frame sequences that have V and J called. A part of the clones is gone; compared with another copy, unresolved V genes explain less than half, and the rest is unexplained. D and trimming come from the DNA, and the V and J calls and clone size come from that table. Recorded for this sample are 300,000 to 400,000 clones; about 85% of them occurred a single time. The ten largest clones represent 5.5% to 7% of the sample.

Points the paper makes about the study in general: After vaccination, substantial breadth of spike-specific CD8+ and CD4+ T cell responses was reported. Spike-specific TCR breadth was higher in Ad26.COV2.S recipients than in placebo recipients (P = 0.0014). The study was not powered to compare responses between vaccine doses or regimens. According to the authors, total T cell responses may have been underestimated by the TCR breadth and depth analyses. Non-spike TCR breadth was comparable between vaccine and placebo recipients, consistent with the vaccine containing only spike.

In the case of this clone: Its cognate antigen has yet to be identified. There are no base qualities to consult, and no much larger clone falls within one base.

The sequences come from peripheral blood, collected in a trial of Ad26.COV2.S vaccine versus placebo. The sequence is built from TRBV11-3 and TRBJ1-3; no D gene can be assigned with confidence. The sequence derives from a person between 18 and 65 years old who received the Ad26.COV2.S COVID-19 vaccine or a placebo. The nucleotide sequence reads as follows: TGTGCCAGCAGGGGCTCTGGAAACACCATATATTTT. The encoded protein is CASRGSGNTIYF.